This is a list of T cell receptor beta chains from one sample in a study of a mutant IDH1 vaccine in newly diagnosed glioma. Profiled with immunoSEQ multiplex PCR; TCRdb holds only in-frame clones, not every one. The profile shows 60,000 or so clones, 81% of them singletons. Antigen specificity for these receptors is unknown. The sample consisted of PBMCs, taken from a glioma patient whose treatment included an IDH1 peptide vaccine. These receptors originate from a woman aged 40 to 55 with glioma. Some clones in this sample may be carry-over from other donors' samples. Both conserved end residues are part of each CDR3. A D gene is named only where the DNA matches it firmly. Expanded clones are given a class, and other clones once, few, many or no size at all.

V gene	J gene	CDR3 length	D gene	clone size	CDR3 protein	CDR3 DNA
TRBV5-1	TRBJ2-3	16	TRBD2	.	CASSSLAGGLLVTQYF	TGCGCCAGCAGCTCTTTAGCGGGGGGGCTTCTCGTTACGCAGTATTTT
TRBV18	TRBJ1-1	17	TRBD1	once	CASSPVGQGAENTEAFF	TGTGCCAGCTCACCTGTCGGACAGGGGGCCGAGAACACTGAAGCTTTCTTT
TRBV10-2	TRBJ1-2	14	.	.	CASSESPRRDGYTF	TGCGCCAGCAGTGAGTCGCCCCGGCGAGATGGCTACACCTTC
TRBV30	TRBJ1-2	16	TRBD1	.	CAWRGLGADRDYGYTF	TGTGCCTGGAGAGGTTTAGGGGCAGACAGGGACTATGGCTACACCTTC
TRBV6-5	TRBJ1-2	14	TRBD1	once	CASSPDRGFYGYTF	TGTGCCAGCAGCCCGGACAGGGGATTCTATGGCTACACCTTC
TRBV7-2	TRBJ2-3	17	TRBD2	.	CASSLAGAGGGTDTQYF	TGTGCCAGCAGCTTAGCTGGCGCGGGGGGTGGAACAGATACGCAGTATTTT
TRBV11-1	TRBJ1-1	14	.	medium-sized	CASSFGNRQAEAFF	TGTGCCAGCAGCTTCGGCAACAGACAAGCTGAAGCTTTCTTT
TRBV5-1	TRBJ2-1	23	.	.	CASSLGTYVGRGSEGSGENEQFF	TGCGCCAGCAGCTTGGGGACTTATGTTGGCAGGGGGAGTGAGGGGAGCGGGGAAAATGAGCAGTTCTTC
TRBV7-6	TRBJ1-1	13	.	.	CASSERVNTEAFF	TGTGCCAGCAGCGAGCGGGTGAACACTGAAGCTTTCTTT
TRBV5-1	TRBJ1-6	16	TRBD1	.	CASSSEGQGFNSPLHF	TGCGCCAGCAGCTCGGAGGGACAGGGCTTTAATTCACCCCTCCACTTT
TRBV18	TRBJ2-7	15	.	.	CASSPDRAGSYEQYF	TGTGCCAGCTCACCTGATAGGGCCGGTTCCTACGAGCAGTACTTC
TRBV30	TRBJ1-5	14	TRBD1	few	CAWSGTGSNQPQHF	TGTGCCTGGTCCGGGACAGGGAGCAATCAGCCCCAGCATTTT